This TCR beta chain was retrieved from a study of T cells after yellow fever vaccination. V was trimmed by 6 bases and J by 4 bases, leaving 15 bases between them. CDR3 length: 14 amino acids. Germline-derived CDR1 and CDR2 are MNHNS and SASEGT. TCRdb re-derived calls from the 5' RACE reads in MiXCR, one entry per CDR3 protein. Of almost 600,000 distinct CDR3 sequences listed, approximately 13% are singletons. This receptor was taken from a man between 25 and 39 years old who received the YFV17D yellow fever vaccine. The sample was PBMCs, taken on the day of the yellow fever booster vaccination. The chain is built from TRBV6-1 and TRBJ1-1; D not resolved. The CDR3 nucleotides are TGTGCCAGCAGGGAGGGCCCTGAGGGCACTGAAGCTTTCTTT. Amino acids: CASREGPEGTEAFF.